Listed below are T cell receptor beta chains from one sample, sequenced in a study of blood T cell repertoires in COVID-19. The method was immunoSEQ multiplex PCR; TCRdb's version includes in-frame clones alone and lacks a portion of them. The top ten hold 3% of the sample, which has about 370,000 clones, around 90% seen once. The specimen was peripheral blood. Receptors originate from a woman aged 25-40 years with COVID-19, enrolled during active disease. Both conserved end residues are part of each CDR3. The D gene is left open where the match is weak.

v_call d_call cdr3_aa
TRBV19 TRBD1 CASSRDSRRGTEAFF
TRBV6-4 - CASSKEQGLNTEAFF
TRBV7-9 - CASRPTENEQFF
TRBV12-5 TRBD1 CASGLVRWDRTSNEKLFF
TRBV2 TRBD2 CASKMGAGGPGDTQYF
TRBV11-3 - CASSLNSQGWETQYF
TRBV5-1 TRBD1 CASSWGDRGIDEQFF
TRBV5-4 TRBD2 CASSGTGTGGYEQYF
TRBV6-5 TRBD1 CASGPTGQGSYEQYF
TRBV21-1 - CASSSRQGEAKNIQYF
TRBV5-6 TRBD1 CASSYRTGDGYTF
TRBV10-3 TRBD2 CAISTSSGGGRGTGELFF
TRBV6-2/TRBV6-3 - CASSYGRGNSPLHF
TRBV5-1 - CASSLGGGITETYGYTF
TRBV7-7 TRBD2 CASSLKTSDSTDTQYF
TRBV7-7 - CASSLGQATDTQYF
TRBV27 TRBD2 CASSLTSGGPYEQYF
TRBV24-1 - CATSDPGRPGRYGYTF
TRBV19 TRBD1 CASSRQGLNTEAFF
TRBV28 - CASSLIGAYEQYF
TRBV25-1 TRBD2 CASIGTSTVSFYNEQFF
TRBV6-5 - CASQGFSGNTIYF
TRBV4-1 - CASSQVQGTEAFF
TRBV6-5 TRBD1 CASSYYSQGATYEQYF
TRBV19 TRBD1 CASTETGHPDSPLHF
TRBV28 TRBD2 CASSFSAGGPGTDTQYF
TRBV7-2 TRBD1 CASSWTGQGSSPLHF
TRBV29-1 - CSVHGRVMNTEAFF
TRBV4-1 TRBD2 CASSQDWGGLPNEQFF
TRBV7-9 - CASSLGGIFFHF
TRBV7-9 TRBD2 CASSLTSGRIGETQYF
TRBV2 TRBD1 CASNRDRQYTGELFF
TRBV7-9 - CASSLDWARLPEAFF
TRBV7-2 - CASTRWGGAVDTQYF
TRBV11-2 TRBD1 CASSLDQTGAHYGYTF
TRBV15 - CATSRGRRSGGVYNEQFF
TRBV10-3 TRBD1 CAISEPGQGGYEQYF
TRBV27 - CASMGQHNSPLHF
TRBV24-1 TRBD1 CATSDPRTGSSSGANVLTF
TRBV27 TRBD2 CASSASGGYYNEQFF
TRBV28 - CASMGAGQETQYF
TRBV13 TRBD2 CASSPEGTSGSIEQFF
TRBV6-2/TRBV6-3 - CASSYSFAGNQPQHF
TRBV5-1 TRBD1 CASSLGQGVQYF
TRBV9 - CASSVGQDNYGYTF
TRBV7-9 - CASSPSSELEAFF
TRBV21-1 - CASSKVQSSASGRDNTGELFF
TRBV10-2 - CASSETRSTDTQYF
TRBV10-3 - CAISPSAVQANEKLFF
TRBV11-3 - CASSSNRADNEQFF
TRBV19 - CASSIPDRQSYGYTF
TRBV4-3 TRBD2 CASSQGHGTSGYNEQFF
TRBV4-1 - CASSQEFSLEGNIQYF
TRBV9 - CASRDSQGPRYGYTF
TRBV15 - CATSREVGGPDTQYF